This TCR beta chain appears in the sequencing data of a study of blood T cell repertoires in COVID-19. Study-wide context: T cells, B-cell-depleted T cells, or PBMCs provided the cDNA or gDNA that served as material.

In the original processing: Estimated nucleated cell counts came from reference gene primer amplification. Sequenced by immunoSEQ multiplex PCR; TCRdb stores in-frame clones only, minus some. From that table come the V and J calls and clone size; the DNA was used to work out D and trimming. The sample has over 400,000 clones; about 89% are singletons. V lost 6 bases to trimming and J lost 8 bases, with 13 bases between them. Germline V gene data show CDR1 as SQVTM and CDR2 as ANQGSEA. The CDR3 runs 11 residues. The TCR comes from a woman in her fifties or sixties with COVID-19, enrolled during active disease. Sequenced material: peripheral blood. This chain joins TRBV29-1 and TRBJ1-2; D ambiguous. In DNA, the CDR3 is TGCAGCGTCCTCGCTAGGGAGGGCTACACCTTC. It encodes CSVLAREGYTF.